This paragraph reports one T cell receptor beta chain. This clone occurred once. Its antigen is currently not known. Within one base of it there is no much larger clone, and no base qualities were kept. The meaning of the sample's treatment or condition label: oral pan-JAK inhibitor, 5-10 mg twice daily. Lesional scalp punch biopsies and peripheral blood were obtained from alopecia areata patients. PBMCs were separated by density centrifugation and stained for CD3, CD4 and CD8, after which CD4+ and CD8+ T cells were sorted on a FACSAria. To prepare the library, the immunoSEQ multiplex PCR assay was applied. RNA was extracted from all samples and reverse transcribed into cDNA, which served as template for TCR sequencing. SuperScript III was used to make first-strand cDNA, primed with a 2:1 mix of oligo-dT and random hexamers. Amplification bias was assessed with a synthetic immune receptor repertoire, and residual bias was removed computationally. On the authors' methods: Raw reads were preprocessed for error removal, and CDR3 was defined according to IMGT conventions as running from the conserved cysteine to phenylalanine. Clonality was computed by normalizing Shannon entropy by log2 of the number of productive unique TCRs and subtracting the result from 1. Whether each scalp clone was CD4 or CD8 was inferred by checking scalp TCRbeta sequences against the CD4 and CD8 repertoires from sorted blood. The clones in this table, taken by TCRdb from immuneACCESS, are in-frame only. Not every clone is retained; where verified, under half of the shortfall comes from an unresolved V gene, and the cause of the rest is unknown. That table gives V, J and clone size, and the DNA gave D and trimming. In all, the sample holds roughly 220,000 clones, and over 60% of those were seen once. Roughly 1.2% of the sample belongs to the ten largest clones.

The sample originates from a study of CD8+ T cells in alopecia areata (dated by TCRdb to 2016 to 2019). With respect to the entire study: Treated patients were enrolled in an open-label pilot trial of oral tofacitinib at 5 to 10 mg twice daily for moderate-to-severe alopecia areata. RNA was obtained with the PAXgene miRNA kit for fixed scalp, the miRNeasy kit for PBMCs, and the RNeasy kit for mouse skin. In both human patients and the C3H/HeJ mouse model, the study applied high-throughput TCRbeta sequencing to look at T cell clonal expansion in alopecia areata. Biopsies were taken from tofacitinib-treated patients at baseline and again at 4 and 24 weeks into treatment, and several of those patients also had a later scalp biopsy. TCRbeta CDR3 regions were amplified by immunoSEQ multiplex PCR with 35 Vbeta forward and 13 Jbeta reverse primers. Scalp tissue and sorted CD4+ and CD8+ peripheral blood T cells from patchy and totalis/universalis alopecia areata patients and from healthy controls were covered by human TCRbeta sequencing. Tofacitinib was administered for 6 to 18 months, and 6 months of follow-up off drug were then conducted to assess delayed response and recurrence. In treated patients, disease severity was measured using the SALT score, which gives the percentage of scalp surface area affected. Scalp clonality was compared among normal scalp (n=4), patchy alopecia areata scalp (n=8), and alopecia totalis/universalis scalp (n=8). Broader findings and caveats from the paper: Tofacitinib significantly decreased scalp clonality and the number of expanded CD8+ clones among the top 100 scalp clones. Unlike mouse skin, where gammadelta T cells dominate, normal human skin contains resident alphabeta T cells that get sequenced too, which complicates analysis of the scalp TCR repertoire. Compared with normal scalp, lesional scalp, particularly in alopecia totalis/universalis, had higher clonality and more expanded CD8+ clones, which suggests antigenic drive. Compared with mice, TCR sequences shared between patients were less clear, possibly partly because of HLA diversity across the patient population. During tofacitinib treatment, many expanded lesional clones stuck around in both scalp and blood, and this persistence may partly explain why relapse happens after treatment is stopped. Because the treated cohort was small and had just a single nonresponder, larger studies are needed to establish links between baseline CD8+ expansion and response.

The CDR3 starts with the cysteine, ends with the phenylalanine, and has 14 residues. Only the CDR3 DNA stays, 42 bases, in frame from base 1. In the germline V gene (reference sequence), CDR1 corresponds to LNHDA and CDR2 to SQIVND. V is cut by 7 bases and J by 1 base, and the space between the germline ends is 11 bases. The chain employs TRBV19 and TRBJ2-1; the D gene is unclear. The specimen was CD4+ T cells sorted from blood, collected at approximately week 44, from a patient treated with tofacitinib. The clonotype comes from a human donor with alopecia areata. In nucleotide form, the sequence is TGTGCCAGTACCTCCGGCAGGTCCTACAATGAGCAGTTCTTC. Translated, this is CASTSGRSYNEQFF.